Listed below are T cell receptor beta chains from one sample, sequenced in a study of cytomegalovirus exposure and HLA in healthy donors. Libraries were prepared by immunoSEQ multiplex PCR; TCRdb keeps only in-frame clonotypes and omits some of them. The data contain some 100,000 clones, about four fifths of them singletons. Sequenced input: PBMCs. All receptors come from a female donor in good health and CMV-seropositive. Each CDR3 is given with its conserved first and last residue. The D gene is left open where the match is weak. Not every row has a clone size; where given, it reads once, few, many or a size class.

clone_size	v_call	j_call	d_call	cdr3_aa	cdr3_nt
NA	TRBV6-6	TRBJ1-2	NA	CASTGGAMGYTF	TGTGCCAGCACGGGGGGGGCGATGGGCTACACCTTC
NA	TRBV30	TRBJ2-5	NA	CASARDQETQYF	TGTGCCTCCGCCCGGGACCAAGAGACCCAGTACTTC
NA	TRBV5-4	TRBJ1-1	NA	CASSSERMNTEAFF	TGTGCCAGCAGCTCTGAGAGGATGAACACTGAAGCTTTCTTT
few	TRBV5-5	TRBJ1-2	TRBD1	CASSLNRGGAYGYTF	TGTGCCAGCAGCTTAAACAGGGGGGGGGCCTATGGCTACACCTTC
NA	TRBV4-1	TRBJ2-5	TRBD1	CASSQSDRGETQYF	TGCGCCAGCAGCCAATCCGACAGGGGAGAGACCCAGTACTTC
NA	TRBV18	TRBJ1-3	NA	CASSPAGVAPSIYF	TGTGCCAGCTCACCAGCGGGAGTGGCCCCATCTATATATTTT
NA	TRBV20-1	TRBJ2-1	NA	CSAIRQMEFF	TGCAGTGCTATCAGACAGATGGAGTTCTTC
NA	TRBV5-4	TRBJ1-1	TRBD1	CASSPGQGRTEAFF	TGTGCCAGCAGCCCGGGACAGGGGAGGACTGAAGCTTTCTTT
few	TRBV25-1	TRBJ2-7	NA	CASSATVYEQYF	TGTGCCAGCAGTGCGACAGTCTACGAGCAGTACTTC
NA	TRBV4-2	TRBJ1-2	NA	CATTSTAVSFTNGYTF	TGTGCCACCACTTCTACCGCGGTCTCTTTCACAAATGGCTACACCTTC
NA	TRBV7-9	TRBJ1-2	NA	CSSSRVNYGYTF	TGTTCCAGCAGTCGAGTTAACTATGGCTACACCTTC
NA	TRBV19	TRBJ1-5	NA	CASSYRQGLNQPQHF	TGTGCCAGTAGTTATCGGCAGGGGCTCAATCAGCCCCAGCATTTT
NA	TRBV18	TRBJ1-3	TRBD1	CASSPSQGAGNTIYF	TGTGCCAGCTCACCATCACAGGGGGCTGGAAACACCATATATTTT
NA	TRBV9	TRBJ2-1	TRBD2	CASSVTSGSYNEQFF	TGTGCCAGCAGCGTAACTAGCGGTTCCTACAATGAGCAGTTCTTC
NA	TRBV11-2	TRBJ1-2	NA	CASSPRGGLYGYTF	TGTGCCAGCAGCCCCCGGGGGGGGCTATATGGCTACACCTTC
NA	TRBV7-8	TRBJ2-3	TRBD1	CASSLVGTGTDTQYF	TGTGCCAGCAGCTTAGTCGGGACAGGCACAGATACGCAGTATTTT
NA	TRBV7-2	TRBJ2-5	NA	CASSGGETQYF	TGTGCCAGCAGCGGCGGAGAGACCCAGTACTTC
NA	TRBV21-1	TRBJ1-5	NA	CASSKGTGWRWGNQPQHF	TGTGCCAGCAGCAAGGGGACAGGATGGCGTTGGGGCAATCAGCCCCAGCATTTT
NA	TRBV7-9	TRBJ2-5	TRBD1	CASSLGTGGEQYF	TGTGCCAGCAGCTTGGGGACAGGCGGGGAGCAGTACTTC
NA	TRBV11-2	TRBJ1-4	NA	CASSFWEVGELFF	TGTGCCAGCAGCTTTTGGGAGGTCGGCGAACTGTTTTTT
NA	TRBV30	TRBJ1-2	NA	CAWISVEGYTF	TGTGCCTGGATCAGCGTAGAAGGCTACACCTTC
few	TRBV29-1	TRBJ2-5	TRBD1	CSARGGDRDQETQYF	TGCAGCGCCCGAGGCGGCGACAGGGACCAAGAGACCCAGTACTTC
once	TRBV6-6	TRBJ2-7	NA	CASSPTGAYEQYF	TGTGCCAGCAGCCCTACAGGAGCCTACGAGCAGTACTTC
once	TRBV29-1	TRBJ2-5	NA	CSASLRANQETQYF	TGCAGCGCTTCGCTCAGGGCCAACCAAGAGACCCAGTACTTC
NA	TRBV6-1	TRBJ2-7	TRBD1	CASSIQGGSYEQYF	TGTGCCAGCAGTATACAGGGGGGCTCCTACGAGCAGTACTTC
NA	TRBV18	TRBJ1-2	NA	CASSSGTFGYTF	TGTGCCAGCTCATCCGGGACATTTGGCTACACCTTC
NA	TRBV19	TRBJ2-3	TRBD1	CASSIAGQGAGTDTQYF	TGTGCCAGTAGTATAGCAGGACAGGGGGCTGGGACAGATACGCAGTATTTT
once	TRBV2	TRBJ2-7	TRBD2	CASSGGGLAGGGEQYF	TGTGCCAGCAGTGGGGGAGGACTAGCGGGAGGGGGGGAGCAGTACTTC
NA	TRBV27	TRBJ1-5	TRBD1	CASSFRTGWQPQHF	TGTGCCAGCAGTTTCCGGACAGGGTGGCAGCCCCAGCATTTT
NA	TRBV19	TRBJ1-1	NA	CASSDGSRRGNAEAFF	TGTGCCAGTAGTGATGGGTCTCGGAGGGGTAATGCTGAAGCTTTCTTT
NA	TRBV19	TRBJ2-2	NA	CASSIQGGITGELFF	TGTGCCAGTAGTATACAAGGGGGAATTACCGGGGAGCTGTTTTTT
NA	TRBV30	TRBJ2-7	TRBD2	CAWTLGGTSGPIGIEQYF	TGTGCCTGGACCCTAGGGGGGACTAGCGGACCTATAGGTATCGAGCAGTACTTC
NA	TRBV19	TRBJ2-7	TRBD2	CASSPGTRGYEQYF	TGTGCCAGTAGTCCCGGGACTAGGGGCTACGAGCAGTACTTC
NA	TRBV5-5	TRBJ2-7	TRBD1	CASSWVGTALSYEQYF	TGTGCCAGCAGCTGGGTTGGGACAGCCCTATCCTACGAGCAGTACTTC
NA	TRBV7-8	TRBJ2-6	NA	CASSLRAFTGSGANGLTF	TGTGCCAGCAGCTTACGGGCGTTTACGGGCTCTGGGGCCAACGGCCTGACTTTC
once	TRBV2	TRBJ2-1	TRBD2	CAGTSGTSYNEQFF	TGTGCCGGGACTAGCGGGACCTCCTACAATGAGCAGTTCTTC
NA	TRBV7-2	TRBJ1-1	TRBD1	CASSSRRAAGGSEAFF	TGTGCCAGCAGCTCTAGGAGGGCGGCAGGGGGGAGTGAAGCTTTCTTT
NA	TRBV18	TRBJ1-2	TRBD1	CASSREREGQGRGYTF	TGTGCCAGCTCACGAGAACGGGAGGGACAGGGCCGGGGCTACACCTTC
few	TRBV5-8	TRBJ1-4	TRBD1	CASSPGQGLPTNEKLFF	TGTGCCAGCAGCCCCGGACAGGGGCTCCCAACTAATGAAAAACTGTTTTTT
NA	TRBV5-1	TRBJ2-6	NA	CASSLPTLSGANGLTF	TGCGCCAGCAGCCTACCCACTCTCTCTGGGGCCAACGGCCTGACTTTC
once	TRBV30	TRBJ2-7	NA	CAWSVRGAPGNEQYF	TGTGCCTGGAGTGTACGGGGGGCCCCGGGTAACGAGCAGTACTTC
NA	TRBV5-5	TRBJ1-6	NA	CASSFGRASNSPLHF	TGTGCCAGCAGCTTTGGCAGGGCTAGTAATTCACCCCTCCACTTT
NA	TRBV18	TRBJ2-5	TRBD1	CASSPGQGVETQYF	TGTGCCAGCTCACCTGGACAGGGAGTAGAGACCCAGTACTTC
NA	TRBV9	TRBJ1-1	NA	CASSVGTSQGTEAFF	TGTGCCAGCAGCGTAGGAACATCTCAGGGCACTGAAGCTTTCTTT
NA	TRBV5-1	TRBJ2-2	NA	CASTSSPQGNTGELFF	TGCGCCAGCACTTCCAGCCCACAGGGTAACACCGGGGAGCTGTTTTTT
NA	TRBV7-9	TRBJ2-1	TRBD2	CASSPIAGAAEQFF	TGTGCCAGCAGCCCGATAGCGGGAGCGGCTGAGCAGTTCTTC
NA	TRBV5-4	TRBJ2-2	TRBD2	CAVASGGDTGELFF	TGTGCCGTGGCTAGCGGCGGGGACACCGGGGAGCTGTTTTTT
NA	TRBV6-6	TRBJ2-7	NA	CASSLSGDSYEQYF	TGTGCCAGCAGTTTATCCGGGGACTCCTACGAGCAGTACTTC
once	TRBV7-6	TRBJ2-1	NA	CASSLGQSSSYNEQFF	TGTGCCAGCAGCCTGGGGCAGTCAAGCTCCTACAATGAGCAGTTCTTC
NA	TRBV5-4	TRBJ2-5	TRBD1	CASSYGTDQETQYF	TGTGCCAGCAGCTACGGGACAGACCAAGAGACCCAGTACTTC
NA	TRBV4-3	TRBJ2-1	TRBD1	CASSQAGQGGNEQFF	TGCGCCAGCAGCCAAGCCGGACAGGGGGGCAATGAGCAGTTCTTC
NA	TRBV30	TRBJ2-7	NA	CAWSGQDSSYEQYF	TGTGCCTGGAGTGGGCAGGACAGTTCCTACGAGCAGTACTTC
NA	TRBV4-1	TRBJ1-2	NA	CASSQGGGVYGYTF	TGCGCCAGCAGCCAAGGGGGGGGCGTCTATGGCTACACCTTC
NA	TRBV7-9	TRBJ2-1	NA	CASSLAQAGEQFF	TGTGCCAGCAGCTTAGCCCAAGCGGGCGAGCAGTTCTTC
NA	TRBV29-1	TRBJ1-4	NA	CSAMTGRTNEKLFF	TGCAGCGCAATGACAGGACGAACAAATGAAAAACTGTTTTTT
NA	TRBV30	TRBJ2-6	TRBD1	CAWSRRDRSSSGANVLTF	TGTGCCTGGAGCCGACGGGACAGGTCGAGCTCTGGGGCCAACGTCCTGACTTTC
NA	TRBV5-1	TRBJ1-1	NA	CASRGEGTSGAFF	TGCGCCAGCAGGGGAGAGGGTACGTCTGGAGCTTTCTTT
NA	TRBV7-9	TRBJ1-3	NA	CSSSSFAMGGNTIYF	TGTTCCAGCAGCTCCTTTGCGATGGGCGGAAACACCATATATTTT
NA	TRBV20-1	TRBJ2-4	TRBD1	CSAVQGNIQYF	TGCAGTGCCGTACAGGGGAACATTCAGTACTTC